This entry lists 26 T cell receptor beta chains sequenced from one sample in a study of cytomegalovirus exposure and HLA in healthy donors. 13 Jbeta primers and 60 Vbeta primers were used for the PCR. The method was immunoSEQ multiplex PCR; TCRdb's version includes in-frame clones alone and lacks a portion of them. The table shows roughly 73,000 clones, with approximately 78% occurring only once. The specimen sequenced was PBMCs. The receptors here all came from a man aged 40-49 years in good health and CMV-seronegative.

The chain is built from TRBV18 and TRBJ2-3, with 14 positions matching TRBD2. J was trimmed by 6 bases and V by 8 bases; bases with no gene match: 4. The CDR3 loop spans 14 amino acids. Per germline, CDR1 KGHSH and CDR2 LQKENI. CDR3 sequence reads: CASAGTSGGDTQYF. As DNA, the CDR3 is TGTGCCAGCGCGGGGACTAGCGGGGGTGATACGCAGTATTTT.

The genes are TRBV11-2 and TRBJ2-5, with 10 nucleotides matching TRBD1. The CDR3 sequence is 15 residues long. Germline V gene sequence: CDR1 SGHAT, CDR2 FQNNGV. V lost 5 bases, J lost 5 bases, and 8 bases stayed unmatched. The CDR3 DNA follows: TGTGCCAGCAGCCCGGGACAGGGGATAGGGGAGACCCAGTACTTC. Residues: CASSPGQGIGETQYF.

This clone was seen only a few times. The chain employs TRBV7-6 and TRBJ1-1; 9 bases agree with TRBD1. Germline V gives CDR1 SGHVS, CDR2 FNYEAQ. The CDR3 has 15 residues. Trimming at V came to 0 bases and at J to 8 bases, leaving 7 bases not matched to a gene. CDR3 coding DNA: TGTGCCAGCAGCTTAGCGTCGGCCGGGACAGGGGAAGCTTTCTTT. It translates to CASSLASAGTGEAFF. Together with reference TRBV7-6 and TRBJ1-1, the CDR3 gives the full variable domain: GAGVSQSPRYKVTKRGQDVALRCDPISGHVSLYWYRQALGQGPEFLTYFNYEAQQDKSGLPNDRFSAERPEGSISTLTIQRTEQRDSAMYRCASSLASAGTGEAFFGQGTRLTVV.

The chain uses TRBV7-2 and TRBJ1-5; possibly TRBD1 for D (5 bases). The CDR3 runs to 13 residues. Deletions cut 5 bases from V and 4 bases from J, with 9 bases between. Germline V gene data show CDR1 as SGHTA and CDR2 as FQGNSA. CDR3 amino acids: CASSPRGNQPQHF. The CDR3 DNA is TGTGCCAGCAGCCCTAGGGGTAATCAGCCCCAGCATTTT.

The chain links TRBV7-2 to TRBJ1-2; 8 bases agree with TRBD1. CDR3 size: 13 residues. Germline V CDR1 and CDR2: SGHTA, FQGNSA. The ends lost 1 base at V and 7 bases at J; junction bases unmatched: 2. CDR3 nucleotides: TGTGCCAGCAGCTTAGGACAGGGGAGTGGCTACACCTTC. It is translated as CASSLGQGSGYTF. Full variable domain (rest looked up from reference TRBV7-2 and TRBJ1-2): GAGVSQSPSNKVTEKGKDVELRCDPISGHTALYWYRQSLGQGLEFLIYFQGNSAPDKSGLPSDRFSAERTGGSVSTLTIQRTQQEDSAVYLCASSLGQGSGYTFGSGTRLTVV.

This clone was observed once. The chain joins TRBV6-6 to TRBJ1-5; 8 bases line up with TRBD1. Germline V gene sequence: CDR1 MNHNY, CDR2 SVGAGI (reference sequence). With V trimmed by 7 bases and J by 0 bases, 8 bases remained unmatched. The CDR3 contains 16 residues. The CDR3 sequence: CASNIQGGYSNQPQHF. CDR3 sequence (DNA): TGTGCCAGCAACATACAGGGGGGCTATAGCAATCAGCCCCAGCATTTT.

This clone was found once. The J gene is TRBJ2-5, the V gene TRBV4-2; D call uncertain. CDR1 LGHNA and CDR2 YNFKEQ come from the germline V gene. Between the trimmed V and J ends, which lost 0 bases and 2 bases, there was a span of 10 bases. This CDR3 region has 15 residues. CDR3 nucleotides: TGTGCCAGCAGCCAAGAGTTCCGTCCGCAAGAGACCCAGTACTTC. Its translation is CASSQEFRPQETQYF.

As concerns this clone: Other DNA sequences from this sample encode an identical CDR3 as well. The CDR3 region is CASSMIRDSGNTIYF. CDR3 coding DNA: TGTGCCAGTAGTATGATCCGGGACAGTGGAAACACCATATATTTT. V and J are TRBV19 and TRBJ1-3, with 7 bases identical to TRBD1. The CDR3 extends over 15 amino acids. CDR1 and CDR2 from the germline V gene are LNHDA and SQIVND (reference sequence). V lost 3 bases, J lost 3 bases, and 5 bases stayed unmatched.

The V call is TRBV7-2, the J call TRBJ1-6; D possibly corresponds to TRBD1 (6 bases). The V end was cut by 3 bases, the J end by 6 bases, with 15 bases between. Germline values: CDR1 SGHTA, CDR2 FQGNSA. This CDR3 is 16 amino acids long. The CDR3 DNA sequence: TGTGCCAGCAGCTTGGCCGGACAGCACCCTAATTCACCCCTCCACTTT. It is translated as CASSLAGQHPNSPLHF.

This clone showed up just once. The chain couples TRBV27 to TRBJ1-2; 7 positions match TRBD1. Germline CDR1 MNHEY, CDR2 SMNVEV (reference sequence). The trim removed 3 bases at V and 3 bases at J, leaving 4 bases unmatched. The CDR3 runs 14 residues. CDR3 loop: CASSLTTGYYGYTF. The CDR3 DNA is TGTGCCAGCAGTTTGACGACAGGGTACTATGGCTACACCTTC.

The chain carries TRBV30 and TRBJ1-1; 7 bases align to TRBD1. The CDR3 sequence is 13 residues long. Trimming took 5 bases from V and 4 from J; bases not matched to a gene: 7. Germline lookup yields CDR1 GTSNPN and CDR2 SVGIG (reference sequence). In DNA form, the CDR3 reads TGTGCCTGGGTGACCCAGGGGGGCACTGAAGCTTTCTTT. As protein: CAWVTQGGTEAFF.

This chain links TRBV6-5 with TRBJ1-1; D is possibly TRBD1 (5 bases). Trimming took 2 bases from V and 1 from J, leaving 8 bases between them. The CDR3 contains 14 residues. Germline lookup yields CDR1 MNHEY and CDR2 SVGAGI. The CDR3 nucleotides read TGTGCCAGCAGTTACGGCGGGGGGAACACTGAAGCTTTCTTT. It encodes CASSYGGGNTEAFF.

CDR3 coding DNA: TGTGCCAGTAGTATCTCCTTTGGACAGGGCTGGGCTGAAGCTTTCTTT. This translates into CASSISFGQGWAEAFF. The rearrangement joins TRBV19 to TRBJ1-1; TRBD1 aligns across 8 bases. The CDR3 spans 16 residues. CDR1 is LNHDA and CDR2 is SQIVND in the germline V gene (reference sequence). After removal of 3 bases from V and 6 bases from J, the junction contained 12 bases not matched to a gene.

The chain couples TRBV28 to TRBJ2-3; D might be TRBD2 (6 bases). The CDR3 totals 14 residues. Trimming cost V 7 bases and J 2 bases, with 13 bases left between them. Per germline, CDR1 MDHEN and CDR2 SYDVKM. The CDR3 loop is CASNPGGDTDTQYF. In DNA form, the CDR3 reads TGTGCCAGCAACCCCGGGGGTGACACAGATACGCAGTATTTT.

The V gene is TRBV7-3, the J gene TRBJ2-2, with a weak D call TRBD2 (6 bases). Per germline, CDR1 SGHTA and CDR2 FQGTGA. This CDR3 is 15 amino acids long. Trimming removed 2 bases at V and 6 bases at J, with 13 bases between. CDR3 DNA sequence: TGTGCCAGCAGCTTACAGCGGGTTAGGGCCGGGGAGCTGTTTTTT. It specifies CASSLQRVRAGELFF.

V usage is TRBV7-3 and J usage is TRBJ1-1; maybe TRBD1 (5 bases). The germline gives CDR1 SGHTA, CDR2 FQGTGA. Trimming removed 3 bases from V and 0 bases from J, with 20 bases in between. This CDR3 is built from 18 residues. The CDR3 spells CASSFLGQGSPMNTEAFF. The CDR3 DNA sequence: TGTGCCAGCAGCTTCCTCGGACAAGGTAGCCCCATGAACACTGAAGCTTTCTTT. The variable domain in full, completed from reference TRBV7-3 and TRBJ1-1, reads GAGVSQTPSNKVTEKGKYVELRCDPISGHTALYWYRQSLGQGPEFLIYFQGTGAADDSGLPNDRFFAVRPEGSVSTLKIQRTERGDSAVYLCASSFLGQGSPMNTEAFFGQGTRLTVV.

The gene calls are TRBV7-2 and TRBJ2-5; the match to TRBD1 covers 8 bases. The J call may be in error: the DNA end matches TRBJ2-7 better. Germline V gives CDR1 SGHTA, CDR2 FQGNSA. This CDR3 contains 15 residues. CDR3 in amino acids: CASSSTGGNGYEQYF. CDR3 coding DNA: TGTGCCAGCAGCTCCACAGGGGGAAATGGCTACGAGCAGTACTTC.

Of note for this clone: It is likely a read error, because the conserved phenylalanine at the end of the CDR3 is missing. The J gene is TRBJ1-2, the V gene TRBV6-5; 9 bases are a match to TRBD1. The CDR3 covers 16 residues. CDR1 is MNHEY and CDR2 is SVGAGI in the germline V gene. V shed 4 bases and J 1 base; nucleotides not matched to a gene: 7. Written as DNA, the CDR3 is TGTGCCAGCAGTTGGGCGGGGACAGGGATTAACTATGGCTACACCCTC. It codes for CASSWAGTGINYGYTL.

J is TRBJ2-2 and V is TRBV4-1; possible D gene TRBD2, 6 bases. This CDR3 has 19 residues. The V and J ends lost 1 base and 4 bases respectively, with 22 bases between them. CDR1 and CDR2 from the germline V gene are MGHRA and YSYEKL. DNA of the CDR3: TGCGCCAGCAGCCAAGGTATATTGTCCGGAGGGCGAGGCACCGGGGAGCTGTTTTTT. It encodes CASSQGILSGGRGTGELFF.

This chain connects TRBV6-4 to TRBJ2-5; 11 bases fit TRBD1. Unmatched junction bases numbered 8, after V lost 4 bases and J lost 1 base. Per the germline V gene, CDR1 is MRHNA and CDR2 is SNTAGT. The CDR3 sequence is 17 residues long. The CDR3 bases are TGTGCCAGCAGTGGCAGGGACAGGGGGAAAAGCCAAGAGACCCAGTACTTC. Its translation: CASSGRDRGKSQETQYF.

The chain combines TRBV28 with TRBJ1-5; 8 positions match TRBD1. Germline CDR1 MDHEN, CDR2 SYDVKM. Germline trimming cut 6 bases from V and 5 bases from J; bases unmatched to any gene: 6. The CDR3 is made up of 14 amino acids. The CDR3 is CASRSSQGDQPQHF. The CDR3 DNA is TGTGCCAGCAGATCTTCACAGGGGGATCAGCCCCAGCATTTT.

This clone was seen a handful of times. The CDR3 sequence is CASSLTDTEAFF. The CDR3 coding sequence is TGCGCCAGCAGCTTGACGGACACTGAAGCTTTCTTT. The chain couples TRBV5-1 to TRBJ1-1, with no clear D. The germline CDR1 and CDR2 sequences are SGHRS and YFSETQ. The CDR3 consists of 12 residues. Trimming pared 1 base from V and 3 bases from J, leaving 4 bases between.

Concerning this clone: A junction boundary mismatches the germline segment, possibly from a read error. The rearrangement uses TRBV7-9 and TRBJ1-6; 9 positions match TRBD1. The CDR3 spans 15 residues. Germline CDR1 and CDR2: SEHNR and FQNEAQ (reference sequence). The CDR3 coding sequence is TGTTCCAGCAGCTTAGGGACAGGGAGGTTCTCACCCCTCCACTTT. Residues: CSSSLGTGRFSPLHF.

This clone was seen a handful of times. This chain connects TRBV5-1 to TRBJ1-3, with D possibly TRBD1 on 5 matching bases. Germline CDR1 is SGHRS and CDR2 is YFSETQ. This CDR3 region has 14 residues. Trimming left V 2 bases short and J 3 bases short, with 9 bases between. CDR3 DNA sequence: TGCGCCAGCAGCTTCACCCAGGGTGGAAACACCATATATTTT. Its translation is CASSFTQGGNTIYF. Supplemented by reference TRBV5-1 and TRBJ1-3, the full variable domain reads KAGVTQTPRYLIKTRGQQVTLSCSPISGHRSVSWYQQTPGQGLQFLFEYFSETQRNKGNFPGRFSGRQFSNSRSEMNVSTLELGDSALYLCASSFTQGGNTIYFGEGSWLTVV.

The CDR3: CAGAGQASSYEQYF. CDR3 bases: TGTGCCGGTGCGGGACAGGCCTCCTCCTACGAGCAGTACTTC. V is TRBV30 and J is TRBJ2-7; 8 bases line up with TRBD1. The CDR3 consists of 14 residues. V lost 8 bases to trimming and J lost 0 bases; unmatched junction nucleotides: 9. The germline V gene has CDR1 GTSNPN and CDR2 SVGIG (reference sequence).

The gene calls are TRBV11-2 and TRBJ1-2; 10 bases agree with TRBD1. Germline values: CDR1 SGHAT, CDR2 FQNNGV. V gave up 5 bases and J gave up 5 bases; unmatched junction bases: 11. This CDR3 is 16 amino acids long. CDR3 nucleotide sequence: TGTGCCAGCAGCCCCTTAGACAGGGGGCTGAGATATGGCTACACCTTC. Amino acids: CASSPLDRGLRYGYTF.